Listed below are T cell receptor beta chains from one sample, sequenced in a study of blood T cell repertoires in COVID-19. TCRdb's table, derived via immunoSEQ multiplex PCR, lists solely in-frame clones and lacks some. Of roughly 300,000 clones listed, more than 70% are singletons. What was sequenced was peripheral blood. These receptors originate from a woman aged 50 to 60 who had recovered from COVID-19. CDR3s include the opening cysteine and the closing phenylalanine or tryptophan. Fields, in order: D gene, clone size, V gene, J gene, CDR3 protein. A D gene is named only where the DNA matches it firmly. For some rows the clone size is stated as once, few or many, or as a class when expanded; others skip it.

.,.,TRBV28,TRBJ2-1,CASSLSFRARGYNEQFF
TRBD1,.,TRBV6-2/TRBV6-3,TRBJ1-5,CASSQGTVSVFLSGQPQHF
.,.,TRBV11-2,TRBJ2-1,CASYSLSYNEQFF
TRBD1,.,TRBV9,TRBJ2-7,CASGKGQGWNEQYF
TRBD1,few,TRBV6-5,TRBJ1-2,CASSYTHRGNYGYTF
.,once,TRBV25-1,TRBJ1-4,CASSDRAMEKLFF
TRBD2,once,TRBV4-2,TRBJ2-3,CASSQEVRGGSTDTQYF
TRBD1,.,TRBV7-8,TRBJ2-1,CASTKDRLVNEQFF
.,.,TRBV11-2,TRBJ2-1,CASSLVGNNEQFF
TRBD1,.,TRBV5-5,TRBJ1-6,CASSPRQGDSPLHF
.,once,TRBV7-2,TRBJ2-7,CAARQGLHYEQYF
TRBD1,.,TRBV19,TRBJ1-1,CASSRGTAEAFF
.,.,TRBV11-3,TRBJ2-3,CASSLGLGGTDTDTQYF
.,.,TRBV6-5,TRBJ2-1,CASSITGFVVNEQFF
.,.,TRBV6-6,TRBJ1-5,CASSSNQPQHF
.,once,TRBV19,TRBJ1-6,CASSERDSGSPLHF
.,.,TRBV7-9,TRBJ1-2,CASSLSSGGYYGYTF